The next 10 T cell receptor beta chains were all read from a single sample in a study of cytomegalovirus exposure and HLA in healthy donors. Both 60 Vbeta primers and 13 Jbeta primers went into the PCR. Repertoires were generated with immunoSEQ multiplex PCR, while TCRdb's copy carries only in-frame clones and drops some. The profile shows around 100,000 clones, 84% of them singletons. The material sequenced was PBMCs. All receptors come from a woman aged 18 to 35 in good health and CMV-seronegative.

The J gene is TRBJ2-7, the V gene TRBV5-5; tentatively, D is TRBD2 (6 bases). Germline CDR1 SGHKS, CDR2 YYEKEE (reference sequence). V dropped 2 bases and J dropped 3 bases, with 18 bases sitting between them. The length of the CDR3 is 16 residues. DNA for the CDR3: TGTGCCAGCAGCTTTCCACGATGGTTGGAGGGCTACGAGCAGTACTTC. Amino acids: CASSFPRWLEGYEQYF. Filled out from reference TRBV5-5 and TRBJ2-7, the complete variable domain reads DAGVTQSPTHLIKTRGQQVTLRCSPISGHKSVSWYQQVLGQGPQFIFQYYEKEERGRGNFPDRFSARQFPNYSSELNVNALLLGDSALYLCASSFPRWLEGYEQYFGPGTRLTVT.

The genes are TRBV27 and TRBJ2-1; no reliable D call. Germline V gene sequence: CDR1 MNHEY, CDR2 SMNVEV (reference sequence). The CDR3 extends over 15 amino acids. The V gene lost 6 bases and the J gene lost 7 bases, with 19 bases spanning the gap. CDR3 DNA: TGTGCCAGCAGCTTTGATCTGTCTAGTAAGAATGAGCAGTTCTTC. The encoded protein is CASSFDLSSKNEQFF.

The rearrangement uses TRBV5-1 and TRBJ1-6; 12 nucleotides align to TRBD1. Losses at the gene ends were 0 bases for V and 7 bases for J; bases not matched to a gene: 2. The germline V gene has CDR1 SGHRS and CDR2 YFSETQ. The length of the CDR3 is 16 residues. The CDR3 sequence: CASSLDGTGGNSPLHF. The CDR3 DNA sequence: TGCGCCAGCAGCTTGGACGGGACAGGGGGCAATTCACCCCTCCACTTT. Looking up the rest from reference TRBV5-1 and TRBJ1-6 gives the full variable domain: KAGVTQTPRYLIKTRGQQVTLSCSPISGHRSVSWYQQTPGQGLQFLFEYFSETQRNKGNFPGRFSGRQFSNSRSEMNVSTLELGDSALYLCASSLDGTGGNSPLHFGNGTRLTVT.

This chain connects TRBV4-1 to TRBJ1-4; TRBD1 agrees at 8 bases. Germline values: CDR1 MGHRA, CDR2 YSYEKL. This CDR3 has 17 residues. Trimming removed 4 bases from V and 10 bases from J; junction bases left unmatched: 17. DNA of the CDR3: TGCGCCAGCAGCCGCTCAGTTCAGGGGGCGGGGGTGGGAAAACTGTTTTTT. The encoded protein is CASSRSVQGAGVGKLFF.

This clone was seen once. The chain combines TRBV23-1 with TRBJ1-6; D perhaps matches TRBD1 (6 bases). TRBV23-1 is recorded as an ORF, its role being uncertain. Trimming cost V 2 bases and J 2 bases, with 10 bases left between them. There are 16 residues in the CDR3. The CDR3, as DNA: TGCGCCAGCAGTCAAGCAGGGGTGACCTATAATTCACCCCTCCACTTT. Encoded protein: CASSQAGVTYNSPLHF.

The chain uses TRBV30 and TRBJ1-2; weak D call: TRBD1 (5 bases). CDR3 length equals 13 residues. CDR1 is GTSNPN, CDR2 SVGIG, per germline (reference sequence). V gave up 1 base and J gave up 5 bases, with 11 bases separating them. Here the CDR3 reads CAWSAPGRYGYTF. CDR3 DNA sequence: TGTGCCTGGAGTGCCCCAGGGAGGTATGGCTACACCTTC.

Only one count was recorded for this clone. This chain joins TRBV5-5 and TRBJ1-5; TRBD1 is a possible D gene (6 bases). Germline loops: CDR1 SGHKS, CDR2 YYEKEE (reference sequence). The CDR3 spans 16 residues. V was clipped by 0 bases and J by 4 bases, with 14 bases between them. The CDR3 loop reads CASSLGRGGVNQPQHF. CDR3 sequence (DNA): TGTGCCAGCAGCTTGGGCCGGGGGGGCGTAAATCAGCCCCAGCATTTT. The full variable domain, completed using reference TRBV5-5 and TRBJ1-5, is DAGVTQSPTHLIKTRGQQVTLRCSPISGHKSVSWYQQVLGQGPQFIFQYYEKEERGRGNFPDRFSARQFPNYSSELNVNALLLGDSALYLCASSLGRGGVNQPQHFGDGTRLSIL.

Comment on this clone: Germline and junction disagree at one end, which may indicate a read error. The chain uses TRBV7-7 and TRBJ2-7, with a weak D call TRBD1 (5 bases). The CDR3 runs 13 residues. The germline V gene has CDR1 SSHAT and CDR2 FNYEAQ (reference sequence). The CDR3 sequence is CASSPGLSYEQYF. In nucleotides, the CDR3 is TGTGCTAGCAGCCCAGGGTTAAGCTACGAGCAGTACTTC.

The CDR3 nucleotides are TGTGCCAGCAGCGCATCCCCAACACAAGAGACCCAGTACTTC. Its translation is CASSASPTQETQYF. This chain links TRBV9 with TRBJ2-5; the D is unclear. The V end lost 3 bases, the J end lost 2 bases, and 11 bases lay between the germline ends. The length of the CDR3 is 14 residues. In germline, CDR1 is SGDLS, CDR2 YYNGEE.

CDR3 amino acids: CSVEGGGGGYTF. Written as DNA, the CDR3 is TGCAGCGTTGAAGGTGGGGGAGGTGGCTACACCTTC. This chain links TRBV29-1 with TRBJ1-2; TRBD1 is a possible D gene (5 bases). The germline gives CDR1 SQVTM, CDR2 ANQGSEA. This CDR3 is 12 amino acids long. Between the trimmed V and J ends, which lost 1 base and 7 bases, there was a span of 10 bases.